One and the same sample provided the 18 T cell receptor beta chains below, sequenced in a study of T cell changes during pregnancy in multiple sclerosis (dated by TCRdb to the late 2010s). Library preparation used the immunoSEQ multiplex PCR assay. This immuneACCESS table, as held by TCRdb, lists in-frame sequences with V and J called but not all clones. Of the missing ones, under half trace to an unresolved V gene in checked studies; the others have no known cause. Across this sample there are fewer than 75,000 clones, with 75% to 95% seen only once. Jointly, the top ten make up about 2% of the sample. The sequencing used peripheral blood, collected in the first trimester of pregnancy. Receptors were obtained from a female donor with multiple sclerosis, enrolled in a pregnancy study.

Only one count was recorded for this clone. This chain connects TRBV2 to TRBJ1-2; a weak D match, TRBD1 (5 bases). The CDR3 is 11 amino acids. Trimming cost V 7 bases and J 8 bases, with 11 bases left between them. The germline gives CDR1 SNHLY, CDR2 FYNNEI. The CDR3 sequence: CASIGDWGYTF. CDR3 nucleotides: TGTGCCAGCATAGGGGACTGGGGCTACACCTTC.

V gene TRBV27 combines with J gene TRBJ1-5, with D possibly TRBD1 on 6 matching bases. Trimming stripped 5 bases from V and 3 bases from J, with 17 bases between. The germline V gene has CDR1 MNHEY and CDR2 SMNVEV (reference sequence). This CDR3 is 16 amino acids long. In DNA, the CDR3 is TGTGCCAGCAGTCCCTTAGAGGGGGGGGTCAATCAGCCCCAGCATTTT. Amino acid sequence: CASSPLEGGVNQPQHF.

This sequence joins TRBV5-1 and TRBJ2-4; a weak D match, TRBD2 (6 bases). CDR1 is SGHRS and CDR2 is YFSETQ in the germline V gene. The length of the CDR3 is 16 residues. V was trimmed by 0 bases and J by 5 bases, leaving 15 bases between them. The CDR3 loop reads CASSLEAGFLQNIQYF. The CDR3 DNA reads TGCGCCAGCAGCTTGGAGGCGGGATTTCTCCAAAACATTCAGTACTTC.

A single count supports this clone. This chain links TRBV18 with TRBJ2-7; no reliable D call. Per germline, CDR1 KGHSH and CDR2 LQKENI. CDR3 size: 16 residues. Trimming took 1 base from V and 3 from J, leaving 16 bases between them. The CDR3 loop is CASSPLPPKNGYEQYF. The CDR3 nucleotides read TGTGCCAGCTCACCACTCCCTCCCAAGAACGGCTACGAGCAGTACTTC.

The chain joins TRBV5-4 to TRBJ2-3; TRBD2 matches at 9 bases. The germline CDR1 and CDR2 sequences are SGHNT and YYREEE (reference sequence). This CDR3 contains 16 residues. The J segment lost 0 bases and the V segment lost 4 bases, leaving 6 bases of the junction unmatched. The CDR3 bases are TGTGCCAGCAGCATGGGACTAGCAGGTAGCACAGATACGCAGTATTTT. Its translation is CASSMGLAGSTDTQYF. Full variable domain (rest looked up from reference TRBV5-4 and TRBJ2-3): ETGVTQSPTHLIKTRGQQVTLRCSSQSGHNTVSWYQQALGQGPQFIFQYYREEENGRGNFPPRFSGLQFPNYSSELNVNALELDDSALYLCASSMGLAGSTDTQYFGPGTRLTVL.

This sequence joins TRBV2 and TRBJ2-7; D may be TRBD1 (6 bases). This CDR3 comprises 14 residues. The germline CDR1 and CDR2 sequences are SNHLY and FYNNEI. Trimming stripped 4 bases from V and 2 bases from J, with 12 bases between. This CDR3 is CASSARQATYEQYF. As DNA, the CDR3 is TGTGCCAGCAGTGCTCGACAGGCAACCTACGAGCAGTACTTC. The variable domain in full, with the rest retrieved from reference TRBV2 and TRBJ2-7, is EPEVTQTPSHQVTQMGQEVILRCVPISNHLYFYWYRQILGQKVEFLVSFYNNEISEKSEIFDDQFSVERPDGSNFTLKIRSTKLEDSAMYFCASSARQATYEQYFGPGTRLTVT.

The chain links TRBV9 to TRBJ1-2, with 8 positions matching TRBD1. Per the germline V gene, CDR1 is SGDLS and CDR2 is YYNGEE. Trimming cost V 3 bases and J 6 bases; bases outside gene matches: 7. This CDR3 contains 14 residues. The CDR3: CASSDRDRRNGYTF. The CDR3 nucleotides are TGTGCCAGCAGCGACCGGGACAGGCGGAATGGCTACACCTTC.

The chain links TRBV4-1 to TRBJ2-5, with TRBD1 matching over 7 bases. Germline lookup yields CDR1 MGHRA and CDR2 YSYEKL. This CDR3 is 15 amino acids long. V trimming: 10 bases; J trimming: 5 bases; junction bases outside the gene matches: 16. CDR3 bases: TGCGCCACCCAGGAAGAAAGGGGGCCCGGGGAGACCCAGTACTTC. The encoded protein is CATQEERGPGETQYF.

This sequence joins TRBV2 and TRBJ2-7, with a possible D match to TRBD1 (6 bases). CDR3 length: 14 amino acids. Germline CDR1 reads SNHLY; CDR2 reads FYNNEI. Trimming shortened V by 3 bases and J by 2 bases, and 11 bases separated the two germline ends. The CDR3 DNA reads as TGTGCCAGCAGTGATACAGGGTACCCCTACGAGCAGTACTTC. Amino acids: CASSDTGYPYEQYF.

The genes are TRBV5-1 and TRBJ2-1; 15 bases are a match to TRBD2. J lost 7 bases, V lost 4 bases, and 9 bases had no gene match. Germline CDR1 is SGHRS and CDR2 is YFSETQ. The length of the CDR3 is 17 residues. CDR3 in DNA: TGCGCCAGCAGCCGAGAACCGGGACTAGCGGGGGGAAATGAGCAGTTCTTC. Amino acids: CASSREPGLAGGNEQFF. Full variable domain (missing parts from reference TRBV5-1 and TRBJ2-1): KAGVTQTPRYLIKTRGQQVTLSCSPISGHRSVSWYQQTPGQGLQFLFEYFSETQRNKGNFPGRFSGRQFSNSRSEMNVSTLELGDSALYLCASSREPGLAGGNEQFFGPGTRLTVL.

This chain joins TRBV18 and TRBJ1-4, with D possibly being TRBD1 (5 bases). The CDR3 sequence is 14 residues long. Trimming left V 3 bases short and J 5 bases short, with 10 bases between. Germline lookup yields CDR1 KGHSH and CDR2 LQKENI. The CDR3 protein is CASSPGGGNEKLFF. The CDR3 bases are TGTGCCAGCTCACCGGGGGGAGGAAATGAAAAACTGTTTTTT.

The gene calls are TRBV9 and TRBJ2-7; 7 nucleotides match TRBD2. The V and J ends lost 3 bases and 6 bases, in that order; junction bases with no gene match: 18. This CDR3 has 17 amino acids. CDR1 is SGDLS, CDR2 YYNGEE, per germline. The CDR3 sequence: CASSASHRDYPGGEQYF. CDR3 coding DNA: TGTGCCAGCAGCGCTAGCCACCGGGACTACCCCGGAGGCGAGCAGTACTTC.

The chain links TRBV5-4 to TRBJ2-1; 10 bases are a match to TRBD2. The V gene's germline CDR1 is SGHNT and CDR2 YYREEE (reference sequence). CDR3 length: 14 residues. V trimming: 4 bases; J trimming: 7 bases; junction bases outside the gene matches: 5. CDR3 protein: CASSRTSGTNEQFF. As DNA, the CDR3 is TGTGCCAGCAGCCGGACTAGCGGAACAAATGAGCAGTTCTTC. Supplemented by reference TRBV5-4 and TRBJ2-1, the full variable domain reads ETGVTQSPTHLIKTRGQQVTLRCSSQSGHNTVSWYQQALGQGPQFIFQYYREEENGRGNFPPRFSGLQFPNYSSELNVNALELDDSALYLCASSRTSGTNEQFFGPGTRLTVL.

The genes are TRBV19 and TRBJ1-1, with 7 positions matching TRBD1. The CDR3 has 16 amino acids. The J segment lost 1 base and the V segment lost 3 bases, leaving 8 bases of the junction unmatched. The germline CDR1 and CDR2 sequences are LNHDA and SQIVND (reference sequence). CDR3: CASSIIGRGTNTEAFF. Here the CDR3 DNA reads TGTGCCAGTAGTATCATTGGCAGGGGGACGAACACTGAAGCTTTCTTT.

Only one count was recorded for this clone. The chain is built from TRBV19 and TRBJ1-5; tentatively, D is TRBD1 (5 bases). Germline CDR1 and CDR2: LNHDA and SQIVND (reference sequence). The CDR3 consists of 15 residues. Trimming cost V 4 bases and J 3 bases, with 13 bases left between them. The CDR3 here is CASSTGRRDNQPQHF. The DNA of the CDR3 is TGTGCCAGTAGTACGGGACGGCGGGACAATCAGCCCCAGCATTTT.

The chain has TRBV19 and TRBJ1-6; D not resolved. The CDR3 loop spans 16 amino acids. Germline V gene data show CDR1 as LNHDA and CDR2 as SQIVND (reference sequence). V lost 2 bases to trimming and J lost 8 bases, with 16 bases between them. CDR3 sequence (DNA): TGTGCCAGTAGTATAACTGTGGCGGCCTCTGATTCACCCCTCCACTTT. Protein product: CASSITVAASDSPLHF. Using reference TRBV19 and TRBJ1-6 for the parts outside the CDR3, the full variable domain is DGGITQSPKYLFRKEGQNVTLSCEQNLNHDAMYWYRQDPGQGLRLIYYSQIVNDFQKGDIAEGYSVSREKKESFPLTVTSAQKNPTAFYLCASSITVAASDSPLHFGNGTRLTVT.

This chain links TRBV30 with TRBJ2-4, with 9 bases that match TRBD1. Germline loops: CDR1 GTSNPN, CDR2 SVGIG (reference sequence). This CDR3 is 18 amino acids long. V lost 2 bases and J lost 5; bases outside the gene matches: 16. The CDR3 loop reads CAWSPRTGEGASQNIQYF. The CDR3 DNA is TGTGCCTGGAGTCCTCGGACAGGGGAAGGTGCGAGTCAAAACATTCAGTACTTC.

This sequence joins TRBV14 and TRBJ1-2, with 7 bases aligning to TRBD1. Germline CDR1 reads SGHDN; CDR2 reads FVKESK. The CDR3 runs to 13 residues. Trimming removed 4 bases from V and 6 bases from J; junction bases left unmatched: 5. The CDR3 loop reads CASSPRTGDGYTF. The DNA for the CDR3 is TGTGCCAGCAGCCCCAGGACAGGAGATGGCTACACCTTC. Variable domain in full (rest from reference TRBV14 and TRBJ1-2): EAGVTQFPSHSVIEKGQTVTLRCDPISGHDNLYWYRRVMGKEIKFLLHFVKESKQDESGMPNNRFLAERTGGTYSTLKVQPAELEDSGVYFCASSPRTGDGYTFGSGTRLTVV.